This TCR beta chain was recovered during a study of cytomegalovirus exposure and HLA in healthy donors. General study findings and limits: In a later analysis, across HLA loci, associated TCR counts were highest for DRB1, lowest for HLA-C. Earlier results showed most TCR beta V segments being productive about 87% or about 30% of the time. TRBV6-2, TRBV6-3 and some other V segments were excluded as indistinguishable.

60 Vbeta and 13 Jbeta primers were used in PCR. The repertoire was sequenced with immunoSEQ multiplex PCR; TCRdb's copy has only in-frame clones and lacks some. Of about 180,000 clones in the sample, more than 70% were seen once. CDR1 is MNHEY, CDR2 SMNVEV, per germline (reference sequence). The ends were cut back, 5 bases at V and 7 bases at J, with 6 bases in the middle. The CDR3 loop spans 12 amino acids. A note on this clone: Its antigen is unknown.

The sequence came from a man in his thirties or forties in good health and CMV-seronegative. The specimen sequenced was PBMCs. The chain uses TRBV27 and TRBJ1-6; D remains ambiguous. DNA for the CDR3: TGTGCCAGCAGTGAACAAAATTCACCCCTCCACTTT. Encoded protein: CASSEQNSPLHF.